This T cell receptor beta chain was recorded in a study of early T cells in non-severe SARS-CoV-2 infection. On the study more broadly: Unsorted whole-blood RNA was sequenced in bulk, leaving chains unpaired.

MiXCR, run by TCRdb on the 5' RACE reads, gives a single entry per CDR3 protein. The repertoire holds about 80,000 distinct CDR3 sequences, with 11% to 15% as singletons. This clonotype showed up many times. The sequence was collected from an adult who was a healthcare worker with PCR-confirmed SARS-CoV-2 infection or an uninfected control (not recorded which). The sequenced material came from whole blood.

CDR3 protein: CASSFLSSGTGGTEAFF. Here the CDR3 DNA reads TGCGCCAGCAGCTTTCTTTCTTCCGGGACAGGGGGCACTGAAGCTTTCTTT. The chain carries TRBV5-1 and TRBJ1-1; 11 nucleotides line up with TRBD1. The length of the CDR3 is 17 residues. V shed 2 bases, J shed 4 bases, and the junction held 10 bases outside the gene matches. From germline, CDR1 is SGHRS and CDR2 YFSETQ.